Listed below are T cell receptor beta chains from one sample, sequenced in a study of cytomegalovirus exposure and HLA in healthy donors. TCRdb's copy holds only in-frame clones and misses some; the assay was immunoSEQ multiplex PCR. Seen here are 150,000 to 200,000 clones, 78% observed once, and the top ten hold about 6%. Sequenced input: PBMCs. These receptors came from a woman under 40 in good health and CMV-seropositive. Each CDR3 is given with its conserved first and last residue. Each record gives: clone size, D gene, J gene, V gene, CDR3 protein, CDR3 DNA. D genes are given only for firm matches. A clone size is listed for some rows: how often the clone was seen (once, few, many), or a class if it is expanded.

>-|-|TRBJ2-2|TRBV4-3
CASSHPLTAGSGELFF
TGCGCCAGCAGCCATCCTCTTACTGCGGGGAGCGGGGAGCTGTTTTTT
>-|-|TRBJ1-5|TRBV7-2
CASSLGVQQFSNQPQHF
TGTGCCAGCAGCTTAGGGGTACAGCAATTTAGCAATCAGCCCCAGCATTTT
>-|TRBD1|TRBJ1-5|TRBV6-1
CASSDVTGSQAQHF
TGTGCCAGCAGTGACGTGACAGGGAGCCAGGCCCAGCATTTT
>-|TRBD2|TRBJ2-1|TRBV10-2
CASRETSGKPSYNEQFF
TGCGCCAGCAGAGAGACTAGCGGGAAACCCTCCTACAATGAGCAGTTCTTC
>-|TRBD1|TRBJ2-1|TRBV14
CASSWGVGTGSRNEQFF
TGTGCCAGCAGCTGGGGAGTGGGGACAGGGAGTAGGAATGAGCAGTTCTTC
>-|-|TRBJ2-7|TRBV9
CASSEGIAVSYEQYF
TGTGCCAGCAGCGAAGGAATAGCGGTTTCCTACGAGCAGTACTTC
>-|-|TRBJ1-1|TRBV28
CASIGLGGLNTEAFF
TGTGCCAGCATCGGACTGGGCGGCTTAAACACTGAAGCTTTCTTT
>-|TRBD1|TRBJ2-1|TRBV5-1
CASRPTGSSYNEQFF
TGCGCCAGCAGGCCGACAGGGAGCTCCTACAATGAGCAGTTCTTC
>once|-|TRBJ2-7|TRBV27
CASGPRGTYEQYF
TGTGCCAGCGGTCCCAGGGGTACCTACGAGCAGTACTTC
>-|TRBD2|TRBJ2-1|TRBV6-5
CASNKGGRVSDEQFF
TGTGCCAGCAATAAGGGCGGGAGAGTAAGCGATGAGCAGTTCTTC
>once|-|TRBJ1-1|TRBV4-2
CASSQTENTEAFF
TGTGCCAGCAGCCAGACAGAGAACACTGAAGCTTTCTTT
>-|TRBD1|TRBJ1-1|TRBV28
CASSTRGREAFF
TGTGCCAGCAGTACGAGGGGGCGTGAAGCTTTCTTT
>-|-|TRBJ1-1|TRBV4-1
CASSLDRSEAFF
TGCGCCAGCAGCCTTGACAGGTCAGAAGCTTTCTTT
>-|-|TRBJ1-2|TRBV20-1
CSIQGLGGYTF
TGCAGCATTCAGGGTCTAGGGGGCTACACCTTC
>-|TRBD1|TRBJ2-7|TRBV19
CASSRQGTHYEQYF
TGTGCCAGTAGTAGACAGGGAACTCACTACGAGCAGTACTTC
>-|TRBD2|TRBJ2-2|TRBV2
CASRVTSGSTGELFF
TGTGCCAGCAGGGTGACTAGCGGGAGCACCGGGGAGCTGTTTTTT
>-|-|TRBJ1-5|TRBV19
CASRLDRESNQPQHF
TGTGCCAGTAGGCTGGACAGAGAATCTAATCAGCCCCAGCATTTT
>few|-|TRBJ1-3|TRBV5-8
CASTFRSSGNTIYF
TGTGCCAGCACATTTAGAAGCTCTGGAAACACCATATATTTT
>-|-|TRBJ1-1|TRBV5-1
CASSLSATANFEAFF
TGCGCCAGCAGCTTGTCCGCGACAGCCAACTTTGAAGCTTTCTTT
>once|-|TRBJ2-7|TRBV19
CAKQYRTYEQYF
TGTGCCAAACAGTATAGGACCTACGAGCAGTACTTC
>-|-|TRBJ2-3|TRBV11-2
CASSLGTRGTTDTQYF
TGTGCCAGCAGCTTAGGTACGCGGGGCACCACAGATACGCAGTATTTT
>-|TRBD1|TRBJ2-7|TRBV6-5
CASSYSGTGSSYEQYF
TGTGCCAGCAGTTACTCAGGGACAGGGAGCTCCTACGAGCAGTACTTC
>few|TRBD2|TRBJ2-1|TRBV6-4
CASSDLADYNEQFF
TGTGCCAGCAGTGACCTAGCGGACTACAATGAGCAGTTCTTC
>-|-|TRBJ2-7|TRBV9
CASSVDGGNGGEQYF
TGTGCCAGCAGCGTAGACGGAGGGAATGGAGGCGAGCAGTACTTC
>-|TRBD2|TRBJ2-7|TRBV2
CASSPGLAGTPYEQYF
TGTGCCAGCAGCCCCGGGCTAGCGGGAACCCCCTACGAGCAGTACTTC
>-|-|TRBJ2-4|TRBV7-2
CASSLAAGLSIQYF
TGTGCCAGCAGCTTAGCCGCGGGATTGAGCATTCAGTACTTC
>few|-|TRBJ1-3|TRBV4-2
CASSQDMGNTIYF
TGTGCCAGCAGCCAAGACATGGGAAACACCATATATTTT
>-|TRBD1|TRBJ2-6|TRBV4-2
CASSQKQGTGANVLTF
TGTGCCAGCAGCCAAAAACAGGGGACTGGGGCCAACGTCCTGACTTTC